This is a list of T cell receptor beta chains from one sample in a study of Tregs in tolerant kidney transplant recipients. No antigens are known for them. Data came from immunoSEQ multiplex PCR; TCRdb stores just in-frame clones and leaves some out. Counted here are 35,000 to 50,000 clones, 95% to 96% occurring once; the ten biggest clones make up approximately 0.41%. The sequencing sample was made of Tregs from blood cultured with allogeneic cells. Receptor source: a human donor in good health. Each CDR3 is given without its conserved first and last residue.

v_gene: TRBV7-8
j_gene: TRBJ1-2
CDR3aa: ASSSQQGYGYT

v_gene: TRBV15
j_gene: TRBJ1-4
CDR3aa: ATSRSQTGPNEKLF

v_gene: TRBV18
j_gene: TRBJ2-5
CDR3aa: ASSLGTSAY

v_gene: TRBV5-1
j_gene: TRBJ2-7
CDR3aa: ASSKVVTVGQNEQY

v_gene: TRBV4-1
j_gene: TRBJ2-7
CDR3aa: ASSQDPGGTYEQY

v_gene: TRBV5-4
j_gene: TRBJ2-3
CDR3aa: ASSLGLAGNTDTQY

v_gene: TRBV2
j_gene: TRBJ2-7
CDR3aa: ATTTGGFSYEQY

v_gene: TRBV19
j_gene: TRBJ2-5
CDR3aa: ASSIGRLAGASETQY

v_gene: TRBV19
j_gene: TRBJ2-5
CDR3aa: ASSGGTQETQY

v_gene: TRBV7-2
j_gene: TRBJ1-1
CDR3aa: ASSLARNTEAF

v_gene: TRBV6-6
j_gene: TRBJ1-1
CDR3aa: ASSRTMNTEAF

v_gene: TRBV2
j_gene: TRBJ2-2
CDR3aa: ASRGPHGQGVTLRDTGELF

v_gene: TRBV2
j_gene: TRBJ2-5
CDR3aa: ATSRDRGQETQY